Following are 14 T cell receptor beta chains from one sample sequenced in a study of identical twins. One entry per CDR3 protein, called by TCRdb with MiXCR from the 5' RACE reads. Among 640,000 or so distinct CDR3 sequences listed, less than 7% were seen once. Source material: naive T cells sorted from blood. These receptor sequences come from a man aged 18 to 35 in good health.

Only a few counts were recorded for this clonotype. This could be a read error, since a much larger clone is one nucleotide away. This rearrangement joins TRBV6-2 or TRBV6-3 to TRBJ2-7; D possibly uses TRBD1 or TRBD2 (5 bases each). CDR3 size: 14 residues. Germline CDR1 is MNHEY and CDR2 is SVGEGT. With 5 bases removed from V and 0 bases from J, the gap between germline ends came to 11 bases. The CDR3 loop is CASSLRGTSYEQYF. DNA for the CDR3: TGTGCCAGCAGTCTCCGTGGGACCTCCTACGAGCAGTACTTC.

This clonotype was seen many times. This rearrangement joins TRBV7-2 to TRBJ1-2; no reliable D call. The CDR3 spans 15 residues. Between the trimmed V and J ends, which lost 7 bases and 0 bases, there was a span of 15 bases. From germline, CDR1 is SGHTA and CDR2 FQGNSA. CDR3 DNA: TGTGCCAGCACCCCGATAGTGTGGGCTAACTATGGCTACACCTTC. Protein: CASTPIVWANYGYTF. The complete variable domain, with remaining parts taken from reference TRBV7-2 and TRBJ1-2, reads GAGVSQSPSNKVTEKGKDVELRCDPISGHTALYWYRQSLGQGLEFLIYFQGNSAPDKSGLPSDRFSAERTGGSVSTLTIQRTQQEDSAVYLCASTPIVWANYGYTFGSGTRLTVV.

This clonotype was observed a handful of times. The chain combines TRBV5-1 with TRBJ2-2, with D unclear. The CDR3 has 15 amino acids. Looked up from germline, CDR1 is SGHRS and CDR2 is YFSETQ. Trimming took off 0 bases at V and 1 base at J, with 7 bases between the two ends. The CDR3 here is CASSLVSGNTGELFF. CDR3 bases: TGCGCCAGCAGCTTGGTTTCGGGGAACACCGGGGAGCTGTTTTTT. The variable domain in full, with the rest retrieved from reference TRBV5-1 and TRBJ2-2, is KAGVTQTPRYLIKTRGQQVTLSCSPISGHRSVSWYQQTPGQGLQFLFEYFSETQRNKGNFPGRFSGRQFSNSRSEMNVSTLELGDSALYLCASSLVSGNTGELFFGEGSRLTVL.

The rearrangement joins TRBV29-1 to TRBJ2-5; a weak D match, TRBD2 (5 bases). This CDR3 is built from 13 residues. With 7 bases removed from V and 1 base from J, the gap between germline ends came to 13 bases. The V gene's germline CDR1 is SQVTM and CDR2 ANQGSEA. The CDR3 protein is CSAVGDTQETQYF. The CDR3, as DNA: TGCAGCGCAGTGGGAGACACCCAAGAGACCCAGTACTTC.

There are many counts of this clonotype. The rearrangement joins TRBV27 to TRBJ2-7; a possible D gene is TRBD1 (6 bases). CDR1 and CDR2 (germline): MNHEY, SMNVEV (reference sequence). The CDR3 has 14 amino acids. V lost 2 bases and J lost 2, with 10 bases in between. The chain's CDR3 is CASSLGTSPYEQYF. Here the CDR3 DNA reads TGTGCCAGCAGTTTAGGGACATCCCCCTACGAGCAGTACTTC.

This clonotype was counted at least ten times. This chain joins TRBV5-5 and TRBJ2-1, with D maybe TRBD2 (6 bases). Germline values: CDR1 SGHKS, CDR2 YYEKEE (reference sequence). The CDR3 sequence is 14 residues long. V dropped 4 bases and J dropped 6 bases, with 14 bases sitting between them. The CDR3 protein is CASSGGAATNEQFF. Here the CDR3 DNA reads TGTGCCAGCAGCGGAGGGGCTGCCACCAATGAGCAGTTCTTC. Looking up the rest from reference TRBV5-5 and TRBJ2-1 gives the full variable domain: DAGVTQSPTHLIKTRGQQVTLRCSPISGHKSVSWYQQVLGQGPQFIFQYYEKEERGRGNFPDRFSARQFPNYSSELNVNALLLGDSALYLCASSGGAATNEQFFGPGTRLTVL.

This clonotype was seen ten or more times. This sequence joins TRBV27 and TRBJ2-1; D gene ambiguous. The CDR3 covers 13 residues. Trimming shortened V by 0 bases and J by 4 bases, and 4 bases separated the two germline ends. Germline V gene sequence: CDR1 MNHEY, CDR2 SMNVEV (reference sequence). Here the CDR3 DNA reads TGTGCCAGCAGTTTATCCTTATACAATGAGCAGTTCTTC. Translated, it gives CASSLSLYNEQFF.

V gene TRBV11-1 combines with J gene TRBJ2-1, with 7 positions matching TRBD2. This CDR3 region has 15 residues. J was trimmed by 9 bases and V by 4 bases; bases with no gene match: 12. The germline V gene has CDR1 SGHAT and CDR2 FQDESV (reference sequence). The CDR3 region is CASSSGRLAVGEQFF. CDR3 nucleotides: TGTGCCAGCAGCTCGGGGCGGCTAGCGGTCGGTGAGCAGTTCTTC. Full variable domain (outside the CDR3, taken from reference TRBV11-1 and TRBJ2-1): EAEVAQSPRYKITEKSQAVAFWCDPISGHATLYWYRQILGQGPELLVQFQDESVVDDSQLPKDRFSAERLKGVDSTLKIQPAELGDSAMYLCASSSGRLAVGEQFFGPGTRLTVL.

In its sample, this clonotype was seen many times. The rearrangement links TRBV6-2 or TRBV6-3 to TRBJ2-2, with D maybe TRBD2 (6 bases). The germline V gene encodes CDR1 MNHEY and CDR2 SVGEGT. This CDR3 has 14 amino acids. Trimming stripped 5 bases from V and 8 bases from J, with 15 bases between. The CDR3 region is CASSPRDSSGELFF. The CDR3 DNA sequence: TGTGCCAGCAGTCCCCGGGACTCATCGGGGGAGCTGTTTTTT.

This clonotype was counted at least ten times. This rearrangement joins TRBV5-1 to TRBJ2-7, with D possibly being TRBD1 (5 bases). Per the germline V gene, CDR1 is SGHRS and CDR2 is YFSETQ. Trimming shortened V by 0 bases and J by 3 bases, and 10 bases separated the two germline ends. The CDR3 is made up of 14 amino acids. CDR3 sequence: CASSLAPDSYEQYV. The CDR3 DNA follows: TGCGCCAGCAGCTTGGCCCCAGACAGCTACGAGCAGTACGTC.

This clonotype was detected ten times or more. The rearrangement joins TRBV28 to TRBJ2-5; D is possibly TRBD1 (6 bases). The CDR3 covers 14 residues. Germline V gene data show CDR1 as MDHEN and CDR2 as SYDVKM. V shed 1 base and J shed 3 bases, with 9 bases lying between them. CDR3 protein: CASSLSTGEETQYF. As DNA, the CDR3 is TGTGCCAGCAGTTTATCGACAGGAGAAGAGACCCAGTACTTC.

This clonotype was observed a handful of times. The genes are TRBV29-1 and TRBJ1-2; 9 bases agree with TRBD1. The ends lost 7 bases at V and 3 bases at J; junction bases unmatched: 6. The CDR3 runs 13 residues. CDR1 SQVTM and CDR2 ANQGSEA come from the germline V gene. Here the CDR3 reads CSDSGQGDYGYTF. The CDR3 DNA reads TGCAGCGACTCGGGACAGGGCGACTATGGCTACACCTTC.

This clonotype has a count of ten or more. The chain carries TRBV5-1 and TRBJ2-5; no clear D gene. The length of the CDR3 is 14 residues. V lost 0 bases and J lost 4, with 10 bases in between. Germline CDR1 SGHRS, CDR2 YFSETQ. CDR3: CASSLVQAGETQYF. The CDR3, as DNA: TGCGCCAGCAGCTTGGTGCAGGCCGGAGAGACCCAGTACTTC. Supplemented by reference TRBV5-1 and TRBJ2-5, the full variable domain reads KAGVTQTPRYLIKTRGQQVTLSCSPISGHRSVSWYQQTPGQGLQFLFEYFSETQRNKGNFPGRFSGRQFSNSRSEMNVSTLELGDSALYLCASSLVQAGETQYFGPGTRLLVL.

The V gene is TRBV20-1, the J gene TRBJ2-2; 14 nucleotides match TRBD2. CDR1 is DFQATT, CDR2 SNEGSKA, per germline (reference sequence). Trimming took 0 bases from V and 2 from J; bases not matched to a gene: 2. CDR3 length equals 17 residues. The CDR3 spells CSARETSGRDNTGELFF. The DNA for the CDR3 is TGCAGTGCTAGAGAGACTAGCGGGAGGGACAACACCGGGGAGCTGTTTTTT.